The 11 T cell receptor beta chains in this list originate from one sample, sequenced in a study of shared T cell receptors in the human thymus. Clones were sequenced by immunoSEQ multiplex PCR, and TCRdb holds only the in-frame ones, with some missing. The sample has approximately 660,000 clones; approximately 90% are singletons. These data were likewise used in another study, on human thymus T cells.

Sample: thymocytes. All receptors derive from a boy in the first two years of life with a congenital heart defect.

The chain couples TRBV19 to TRBJ2-1; possibly TRBD2 for D (5 bases). This CDR3 has 16 residues. Germline lookup yields CDR1 LNHDA and CDR2 SQIVND (reference sequence). Trimming took off 5 bases at V and 4 bases at J, with 18 bases between the two ends. CDR3 sequence (DNA): TGTGCCAGTAGTTTCTCGGACTTCTCCTCATACAATGAGCAGTTCTTC. This translates into CASSFSDFSSYNEQFF.

This rearrangement joins TRBV6-1 to TRBJ2-2, with 10 bases that match TRBD2. With V trimmed by 3 bases and J by 5 bases, 6 bases remained unmatched. CDR3 length: 16 amino acids. Germline-derived CDR1 and CDR2 are MNHNS and SASEGT. CDR3 sequence (DNA): TGTGCCAGCAGTGATTGGCTAGCGGGAGTTACCGGGGAGCTGTTTTTT. Its translation is CASSDWLAGVTGELFF.

The chain employs TRBV19 and TRBJ2-3, with 9 bases lining up with TRBD2. The J segment lost 0 bases and the V segment lost 4 bases, leaving 11 bases of the junction unmatched. Germline assignment: CDR1 LNHDA and CDR2 SQIVND (reference sequence). The CDR3 contains 18 residues. In DNA form, the CDR3 reads TGTGCCAGTAGTAGGACGTTAGCGGGAGTACCTAGCACAGATACGCAGTATTTT. This gives the protein CASSRTLAGVPSTDTQYF.

This clone was recorded once. The J gene is TRBJ2-7, the V gene TRBV27; 8 bases agree with TRBD1. The CDR3 extends over 15 amino acids. Germline V gene lookup returns CDR1 MNHEY and CDR2 SMNVEV (reference sequence). Trimming cost V 2 bases and J 2 bases; bases outside gene matches: 5. The CDR3 DNA sequence: TGTGCCAGCAGTTTAGACAGGGGAAGTCCCTACGAGCAGTACTTC. Protein: CASSLDRGSPYEQYF.

This rearrangement joins TRBV6-1 to TRBJ1-4; D remains unclear. Deletions cut 0 bases from V and 7 bases from J, with 18 bases between. CDR1 is MNHNS, CDR2 SASEGT, per germline. This CDR3 has 17 amino acids. CDR3 sequence reads: CASSEAQRRGVSEKLFF. The CDR3 DNA reads as TGTGCCAGCAGTGAAGCCCAACGTCGGGGAGTGAGTGAAAAACTGTTTTTT.

The chain carries TRBV13 and TRBJ2-7; 13 bases are a match to TRBD2. The CDR3 totals 16 residues. CDR1 and CDR2 (germline): PRHDT, FYEKMQ (reference sequence). Trimming took 4 bases from V and 8 from J; bases not matched to a gene: 11. This CDR3 reads CASSSGLAGDLFQQYF. The CDR3 region has the DNA TGTGCCAGCAGCTCTGGACTAGCGGGAGATTTATTTCAGCAGTACTTC.

V and J are TRBV5-1 and TRBJ2-1, with 9 bases that match TRBD2. This CDR3 is built from 18 residues. Per germline, CDR1 SGHRS and CDR2 YFSETQ. With 2 bases clipped from V and 5 bases from J, the junction kept 14 bases outside the gene matches. In DNA, the CDR3 is TGCGCCAGCAGCTTAGGGCCGGTAGCGGGAGTTTTGGACAATGAGCAGTTCTTC. Translated, it gives CASSLGPVAGVLDNEQFF. Full variable domain (outside the CDR3, taken from reference TRBV5-1 and TRBJ2-1): KAGVTQTPRYLIKTRGQQVTLSCSPISGHRSVSWYQQTPGQGLQFLFEYFSETQRNKGNFPGRFSGRQFSNSRSEMNVSTLELGDSALYLCASSLGPVAGVLDNEQFFGPGTRLTVL.

The chain recombines TRBV7-6 with TRBJ2-7, with 9 positions matching TRBD1. Germline CDR1 and CDR2: SGHVS and FNYEAQ. The CDR3 spans 16 residues. Unmatched junction bases numbered 10, after V lost 4 bases and J lost 3 bases. The CDR3 here is CASSSKWDRVLYEQYF. In DNA form, the CDR3 reads TGTGCCAGCAGCTCCAAGTGGGACAGGGTCCTCTACGAGCAGTACTTC.

The gene calls are TRBV19 and TRBJ2-3, with 8 bases matching TRBD2. This CDR3 contains 15 residues. With 10 bases clipped from V and 1 base from J, the junction kept 10 bases outside the gene matches. Germline CDR1 and CDR2: LNHDA and SQIVND (reference sequence). For the CDR3, the DNA is TGTGCCACCACCCCGGGACTAGGGGGCACAGATACGCAGTATTTT. The encoded protein is CATTPGLGGTDTQYF.

This chain links TRBV27 with TRBJ2-7; TRBD2 agrees at 7 bases. This CDR3 has 13 residues. Germline-derived CDR1 and CDR2 are MNHEY and SMNVEV (reference sequence). V dropped 6 bases and J dropped 6; count of bases not matched to a gene: 8. The CDR3 nucleotides are TGTGCCAGCAGGGGGTGGGAGCGGGGCGAGCAGTACTTC. It yields the protein CASRGWERGEQYF.

The J gene is TRBJ2-1, the V gene TRBV29-1, with 10 bases that match TRBD2. Germline V gene data show CDR1 as SQVTM and CDR2 as ANQGSEA. The CDR3 totals 13 residues. Trimming cost V 7 bases and J 2 bases; bases outside gene matches: 2. The CDR3 here is CSGGTSAYNEQFF. The CDR3 region has the DNA TGCAGCGGAGGGACTAGCGCCTACAATGAGCAGTTCTTC.